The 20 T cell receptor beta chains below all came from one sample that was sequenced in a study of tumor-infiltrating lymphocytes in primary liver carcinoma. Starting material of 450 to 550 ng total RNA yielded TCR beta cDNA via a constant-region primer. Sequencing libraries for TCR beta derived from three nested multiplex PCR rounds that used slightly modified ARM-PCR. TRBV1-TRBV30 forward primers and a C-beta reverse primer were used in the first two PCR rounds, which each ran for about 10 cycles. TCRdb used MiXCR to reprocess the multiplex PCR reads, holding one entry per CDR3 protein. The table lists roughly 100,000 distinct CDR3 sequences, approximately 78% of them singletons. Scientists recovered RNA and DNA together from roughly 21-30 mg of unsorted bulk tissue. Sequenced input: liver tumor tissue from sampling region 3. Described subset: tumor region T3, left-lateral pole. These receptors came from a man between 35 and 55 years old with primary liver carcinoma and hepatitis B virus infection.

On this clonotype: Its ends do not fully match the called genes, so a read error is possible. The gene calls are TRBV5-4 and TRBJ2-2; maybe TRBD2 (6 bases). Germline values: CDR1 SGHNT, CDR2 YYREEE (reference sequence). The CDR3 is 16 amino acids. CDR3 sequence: CAISLGGSGRTRELFF. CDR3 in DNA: TGTGCCATCAGCTTGGGAGGTAGCGGAAGGACCAGGGAGCTGTTTTTT.

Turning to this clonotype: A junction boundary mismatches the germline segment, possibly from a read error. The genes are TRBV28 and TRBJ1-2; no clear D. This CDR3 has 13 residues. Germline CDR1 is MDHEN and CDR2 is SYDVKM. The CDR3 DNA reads TGTACCAGCAATTTAATGGTCAGCTATAGTTACACCTTC. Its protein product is CTSNLMVSYSYTF.

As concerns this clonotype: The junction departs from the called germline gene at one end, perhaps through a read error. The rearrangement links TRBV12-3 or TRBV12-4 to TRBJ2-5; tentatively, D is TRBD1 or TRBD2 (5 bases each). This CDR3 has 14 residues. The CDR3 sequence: CASNLARGEETQYF. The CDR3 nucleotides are TGTGCCAGCAATTTAGCGAGAGGGGAAGAGACCCAGTACTTC.

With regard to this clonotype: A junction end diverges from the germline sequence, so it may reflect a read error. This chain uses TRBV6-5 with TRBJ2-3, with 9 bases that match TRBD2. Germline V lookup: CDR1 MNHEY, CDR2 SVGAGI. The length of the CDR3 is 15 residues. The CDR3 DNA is TGTGCCAACAACCCAGGACTAGCGCTAACAGATACGCAGTACTTT. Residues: CANNPGLALTDTQYF.

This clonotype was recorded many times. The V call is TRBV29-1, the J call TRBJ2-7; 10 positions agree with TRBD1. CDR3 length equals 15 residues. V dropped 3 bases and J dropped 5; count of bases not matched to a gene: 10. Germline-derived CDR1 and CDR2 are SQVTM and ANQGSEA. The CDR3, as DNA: TGCAGCGTTGAGGAATGGGACAGGGGAGTAGACGAGCAGTACTTC. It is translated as CSVEEWDRGVDEQYF.

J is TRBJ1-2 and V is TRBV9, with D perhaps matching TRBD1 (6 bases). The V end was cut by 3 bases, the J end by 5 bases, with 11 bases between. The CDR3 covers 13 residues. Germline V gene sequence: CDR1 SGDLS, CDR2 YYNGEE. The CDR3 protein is CASSASTGYGYTF. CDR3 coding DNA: TGTGCCAGCAGCGCATCAACAGGGTATGGCTACACCTTC.

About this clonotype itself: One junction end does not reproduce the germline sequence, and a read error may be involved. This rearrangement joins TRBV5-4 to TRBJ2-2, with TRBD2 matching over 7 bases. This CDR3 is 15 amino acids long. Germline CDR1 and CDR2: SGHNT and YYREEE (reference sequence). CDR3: CANSLGLTETGELFF. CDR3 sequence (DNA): TGTGCCAACAGCTTGGGACTAACGGAGACCGGGGAGCTGTTTTTT.

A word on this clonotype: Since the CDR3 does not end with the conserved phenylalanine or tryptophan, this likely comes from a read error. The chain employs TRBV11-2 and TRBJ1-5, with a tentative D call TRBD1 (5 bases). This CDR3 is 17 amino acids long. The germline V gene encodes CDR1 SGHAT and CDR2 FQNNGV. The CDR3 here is CASSLVGVIGSKQPQHY. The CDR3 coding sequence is TGTGCCAGCAGCTTAGTAGGGGTAATAGGGAGCAAACAGCCCCAGCATTAT.

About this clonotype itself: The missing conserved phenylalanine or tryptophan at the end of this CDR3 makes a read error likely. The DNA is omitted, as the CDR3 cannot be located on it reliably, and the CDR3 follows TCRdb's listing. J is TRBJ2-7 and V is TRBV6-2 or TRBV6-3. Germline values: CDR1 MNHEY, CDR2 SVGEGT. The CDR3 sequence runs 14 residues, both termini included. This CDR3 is CASNDAKGRYEQYI.

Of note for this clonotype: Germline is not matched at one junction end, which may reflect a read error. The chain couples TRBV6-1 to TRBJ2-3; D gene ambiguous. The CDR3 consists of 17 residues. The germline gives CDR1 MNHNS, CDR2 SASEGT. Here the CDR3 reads CTSSEALGRRSTDTLYF. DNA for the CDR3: TGTACCAGCAGTGAAGCACTCGGGCGTCGGTCCACAGATACGCTGTATTTT.

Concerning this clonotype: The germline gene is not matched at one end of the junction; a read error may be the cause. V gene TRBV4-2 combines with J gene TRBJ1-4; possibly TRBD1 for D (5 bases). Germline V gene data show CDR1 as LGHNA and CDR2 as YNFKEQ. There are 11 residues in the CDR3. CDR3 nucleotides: TGTGCCAGCAGTCTAGGGGAAAGACTGTTTTTT. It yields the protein CASSLGERLFF.

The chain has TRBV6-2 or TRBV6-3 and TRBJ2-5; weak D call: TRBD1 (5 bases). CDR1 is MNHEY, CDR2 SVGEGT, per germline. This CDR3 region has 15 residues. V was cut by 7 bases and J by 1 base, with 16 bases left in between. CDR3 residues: CASNPDRRGQETQYF. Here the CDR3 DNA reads TGTGCCAGCAATCCCGACCGAAGGGGCCAAGAGACCCAGTACTTC.

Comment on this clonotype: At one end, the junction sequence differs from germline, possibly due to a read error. The CDR3 DNA reads as TGCAGCATTATGGGTAACACCGGGGTGCTGTTTTTT. Amino acids: CSIMGNTGVLFF. V gene TRBV29-1 combines with J gene TRBJ2-2; TRBD2 might be the D (5 bases). Germline CDR1 is SQVTM and CDR2 is ANQGSEA. The CDR3 spans 12 residues.

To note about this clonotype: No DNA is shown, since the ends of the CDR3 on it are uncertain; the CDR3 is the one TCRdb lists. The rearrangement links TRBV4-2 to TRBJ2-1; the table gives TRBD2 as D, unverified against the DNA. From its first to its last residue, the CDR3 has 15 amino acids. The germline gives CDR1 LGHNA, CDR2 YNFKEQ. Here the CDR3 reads CASSHVASGSNEEFF.

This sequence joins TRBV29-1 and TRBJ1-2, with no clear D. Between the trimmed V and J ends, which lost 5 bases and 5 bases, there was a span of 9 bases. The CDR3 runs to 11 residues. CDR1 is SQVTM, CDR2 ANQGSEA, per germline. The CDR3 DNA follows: TGCAGCGTTATAGGGCCTTATGGCTACACCTTC. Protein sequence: CSVIGPYGYTF.

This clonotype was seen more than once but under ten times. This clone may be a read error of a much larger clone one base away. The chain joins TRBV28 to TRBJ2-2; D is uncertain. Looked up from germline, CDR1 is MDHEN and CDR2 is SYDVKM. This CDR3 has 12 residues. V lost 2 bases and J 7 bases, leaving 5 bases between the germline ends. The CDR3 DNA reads TGTGCCAGCAGTTTACAGGACGGGGAGCTGTTTTTT. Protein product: CASSLQDGELFF.

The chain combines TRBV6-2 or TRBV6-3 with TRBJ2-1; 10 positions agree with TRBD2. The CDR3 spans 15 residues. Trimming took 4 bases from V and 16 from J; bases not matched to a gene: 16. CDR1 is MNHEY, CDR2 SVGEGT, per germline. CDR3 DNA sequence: TGTGCCAGCAGTTTTACATCTAGCGGGAGCAATGAGCGCTTCTTC. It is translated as CASSFTSSGSNERFF.

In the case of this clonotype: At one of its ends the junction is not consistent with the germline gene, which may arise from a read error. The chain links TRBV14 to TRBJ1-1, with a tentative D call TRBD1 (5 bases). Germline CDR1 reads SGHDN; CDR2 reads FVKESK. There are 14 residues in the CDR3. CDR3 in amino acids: CPSSQDQGPYSAFF. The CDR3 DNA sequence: TGTCCCAGCAGCCAAGATCAGGGCCCTTACTCAGCTTTCTTT. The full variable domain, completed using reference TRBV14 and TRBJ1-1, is EAGVTQFPSHSVIEKGQTVTLRCDPISGHDNLYWYRRVMGKEIKFLLHFVKESKQDESGMPNNRFLAERTGGTYSTLKVQPAELEDSGVYFCPSSQDQGPYSAFFGQGTRLTVV.

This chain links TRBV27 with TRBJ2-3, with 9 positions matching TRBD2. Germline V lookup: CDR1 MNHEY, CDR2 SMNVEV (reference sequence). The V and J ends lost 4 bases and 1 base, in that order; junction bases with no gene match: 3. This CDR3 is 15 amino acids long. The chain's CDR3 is CASSWASGGTDTQYF. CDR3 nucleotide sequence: TGTGCCAGCAGTTGGGCTAGCGGGGGCACAGATACGCAGTATTTT.

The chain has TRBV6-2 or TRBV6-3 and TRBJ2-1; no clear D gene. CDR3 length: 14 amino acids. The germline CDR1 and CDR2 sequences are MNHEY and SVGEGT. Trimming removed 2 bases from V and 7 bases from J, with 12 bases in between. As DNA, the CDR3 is TGTGCCAGCAGTTACCAGATAGTAGGAAATGAGCAGTTCTTC. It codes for CASSYQIVGNEQFF.